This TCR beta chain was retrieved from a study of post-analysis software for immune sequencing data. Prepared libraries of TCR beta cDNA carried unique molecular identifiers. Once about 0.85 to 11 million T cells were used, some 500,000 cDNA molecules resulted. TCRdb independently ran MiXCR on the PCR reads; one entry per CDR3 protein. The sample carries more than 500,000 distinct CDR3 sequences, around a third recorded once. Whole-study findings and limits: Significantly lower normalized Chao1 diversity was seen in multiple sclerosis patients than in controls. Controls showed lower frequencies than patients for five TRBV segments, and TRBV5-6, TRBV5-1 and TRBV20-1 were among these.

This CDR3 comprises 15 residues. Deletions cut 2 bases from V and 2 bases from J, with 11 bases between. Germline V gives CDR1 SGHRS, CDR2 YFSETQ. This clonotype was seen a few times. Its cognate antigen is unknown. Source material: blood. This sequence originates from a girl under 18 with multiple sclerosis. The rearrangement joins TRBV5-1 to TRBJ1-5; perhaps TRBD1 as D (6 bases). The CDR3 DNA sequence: TGCGCCAGCAGCTTTACAGGGTTGGGCAATCAGCCCCAGCATTTT. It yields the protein CASSFTGLGNQPQHF.